One sample yielded the 6 T cell receptor beta chains listed below, sequenced in a study of cytomegalovirus exposure and HLA in healthy donors. Primers for the PCR totalled 60 Vbeta and 13 Jbeta. Sequenced by immunoSEQ multiplex PCR; TCRdb stores in-frame clones only, minus some. Of around 110,000 clones listed, roughly 80% are singletons. Sequencing was performed on PBMCs. The source of these receptors is a man aged 30 to 39 in good health and CMV-seronegative.

The J gene is TRBJ1-3, the V gene TRBV19; D might be TRBD1 (5 bases). Germline CDR1 is LNHDA and CDR2 is SQIVND (reference sequence). V was clipped by 5 bases and J by 0 bases, with 17 bases between them. The CDR3 totals 17 residues. The CDR3: CASSPNSGHHSGNTIYF. CDR3 nucleotide sequence: TGTGCCAGTAGTCCGAACTCCGGACACCACTCTGGAAACACCATATATTTT.

The chain joins TRBV5-1 to TRBJ2-1, with TRBD2 as a possible D gene (5 bases). CDR1 is SGHRS and CDR2 is YFSETQ in the germline V gene. CDR3 size: 15 residues. V lost 6 bases to trimming and J lost 0 bases, with 13 bases between them. The CDR3 region is CASTAGRSSYNEQFF. DNA for the CDR3: TGCGCCAGCACCGCGGGTAGGAGCTCCTACAATGAGCAGTTCTTC.

The chain combines TRBV5-1 with TRBJ1-2; D possibly corresponds to TRBD1 (6 bases). The V end lost 0 bases, the J end lost 6 bases, and 9 bases lay between the germline ends. This CDR3 region has 13 residues. Per the germline V gene, CDR1 is SGHRS and CDR2 is YFSETQ. The CDR3 coding sequence is TGCGCCAGCAGCTTGGACAGGGTGCATGGCTACACCTTC. Translating gives CASSLDRVHGYTF.

The rearrangement uses TRBV2 and TRBJ2-5, with 7 nucleotides matching TRBD1. V gave up 9 bases and J gave up 5 bases; unmatched junction bases: 12. Per germline, CDR1 SNHLY and CDR2 FYNNEI. The CDR3 spans 14 residues. CDR3 residues: CARRNDRVRETQYF. The CDR3 region has the DNA TGTGCCAGGAGGAACGACAGGGTTCGTGAGACCCAGTACTTC.

V gene TRBV4-2 combines with J gene TRBJ2-7; 14 bases map to TRBD2. The germline V gene has CDR1 LGHNA and CDR2 YNFKEQ. J lost 2 bases, V lost 8 bases, and 8 bases had no gene match. There are 16 residues in the CDR3. CDR3 bases: TGTGCCAGCGGCGACGGGACTAGCGGGGGAACCTACGAGCAGTACTTC. Amino acids: CASGDGTSGGTYEQYF.

This clone was counted a few times. The gene calls are TRBV28 and TRBJ1-2; 10 nucleotides match TRBD1. The germline V gene has CDR1 MDHEN and CDR2 SYDVKM. This CDR3 is 16 amino acids long. The V segment lost 6 bases and the J segment 5 bases; nucleotides outside the gene matches: 12. CDR3 bases: TGTGCCAGCAGCTCCCTTTCCGGGACAGGGGATTATGGCTACACCTTC. It specifies CASSSLSGTGDYGYTF.